What follows are 30 T cell receptor beta chains derived from one specimen sequenced in a study of blood T cell repertoires in COVID-19. Repertoires were generated with immunoSEQ multiplex PCR, while TCRdb's copy carries only in-frame clones and drops some. The repertoire holds roughly 80,000 clones, with roughly 84% as singletons. The specimen sequenced was peripheral blood. All receptors come from a woman aged 80 or over with acute or convalescent COVID-19.

This clone was found once. The chain links TRBV30 to TRBJ1-2; D remains unclear. This CDR3 has 15 amino acids. The germline gives CDR1 GTSNPN, CDR2 SVGIG (reference sequence). V was trimmed by 2 bases and J by 0 bases, leaving 13 bases between them. CDR3 DNA: TGTGCCTGGAGTCCCTTACAGTTAGCTAACTATGGCTACACCTTC. It yields the protein CAWSPLQLANYGYTF.

The rearrangement joins TRBV5-4 to TRBJ2-7; D ambiguous. Germline V lookup: CDR1 SGHNT, CDR2 YYREEE (reference sequence). V dropped 0 bases and J dropped 5 bases, with 9 bases sitting between them. The CDR3 is 13 amino acids. The CDR3 DNA reads as TGTGCCAGCAGCTTGGCACAGACAAACGAGCAGTACTTC. Protein: CASSLAQTNEQYF.

The V call is TRBV4-2, the J call TRBJ1-1; D may be TRBD1 (6 bases). The ends were cut back, 4 bases at V and 8 bases at J, with 17 bases in the middle. This CDR3 has 14 amino acids. From germline, CDR1 is LGHNA and CDR2 YNFKEQ. The CDR3 reads CASSPENTGLEAFF. The CDR3 DNA follows: TGTGCCAGCAGCCCAGAGAATACAGGGCTGGAAGCTTTCTTT.

The gene calls are TRBV21-1 and TRBJ2-1; the D call in the table, TRBD1, was not verified against the DNA. TRBV21-1 is designated a pseudogene. This CDR3 has 15 residues. This chain's CDR3 is CASSPGQGARDEQFF. In DNA form, the CDR3 reads TGTGCCAGCAGCCCGGGACAGGGGGCGCGCGATGAGCAGTTCTTC.

This clone was recorded once. CDR3 coding DNA: TGTGCCACCAGCAGAGCCGGAGGGCTGAACGAGCAGTACTTC. Amino acids: CATSRAGGLNEQYF. The rearrangement uses TRBV15 and TRBJ2-7; a possible D gene is TRBD2 (6 bases). V was clipped by 1 base and J by 5 bases, with 12 bases between them. Per germline, CDR1 LNHNV and CDR2 YYDKDF (reference sequence). This CDR3 has 14 residues. The full variable domain, in which reference TRBV15 and TRBJ2-7 provide the parts outside the CDR3, is DAMVIQNPRYQVTQFGKPVTLSCSQTLNHNVMYWYQQKSSQAPKLLFHYYDKDFNNEADTPDNFQSRRPNTSFCFLDIRSPGLGDTAMYLCATSRAGGLNEQYFGPGTRLTVT.

The chain carries TRBV28 and TRBJ1-4; no definite D call. Between the trimmed V and J ends, which lost 5 bases and 8 bases, there was a span of 18 bases. The length of the CDR3 is 15 residues. Germline V gives CDR1 MDHEN, CDR2 SYDVKM. CDR3 in DNA: TGTGCCAGCAGTACAAGACGAGCAGGTGGAGAAAAACTGTTTTTT. Amino acid sequence: CASSTRRAGGEKLFF.

This clone was seen more than once but under ten times. The gene calls are TRBV13 and TRBJ2-1; 14 bases agree with TRBD2. CDR1 and CDR2 from the germline V gene are PRHDT and FYEKMQ (reference sequence). The length of the CDR3 is 15 residues. J was trimmed by 12 bases and V by 5 bases; bases with no gene match: 9. The CDR3 here is CASSLRTSGGSWQFF. Written as DNA, the CDR3 is TGTGCCAGCAGCCTCAGGACTAGCGGGGGGTCCTGGCAGTTCTTC.

Here the CDR3 DNA reads TGTGCCAGCAGTGAAGCGCTAGGAGGAAGGACCTTC. Amino acids: CASSEALGGRTF. The chain joins TRBV6-1 to TRBJ1-2; D unresolved. Germline CDR1 MNHNS, CDR2 SASEGT. CDR3 length: 12 amino acids. V gave up 0 bases and J gave up 14 bases, with 13 bases separating them.

This clone was observed a few times. The genes are TRBV7-2 and TRBJ2-7, with 9 bases that match TRBD1. In germline, CDR1 is SGHTA, CDR2 FQGNSA. The CDR3 runs to 15 residues. Trimming cost V 2 bases and J 7 bases; bases outside gene matches: 9. The CDR3 region has the DNA TGTGCCAGCAGCTTAAATGGACAGGGGTTGGGTGAGCAGTACTTC. Protein: CASSLNGQGLGEQYF.

V is TRBV3-1 (or the pseudogene TRBV3-2) and J is TRBJ2-7; D is ambiguous. Trimming removed 1 base from V and 3 bases from J, with 7 bases in between. Germline V gene lookup returns CDR1 LGHDT and CDR2 YNNKEL (reference sequence). This CDR3 has 13 residues. CDR3 sequence: CASSQGSGYEQYF. For the CDR3, the DNA is TGTGCCAGCAGCCAAGGCTCAGGCTACGAGCAGTACTTC.

J is TRBJ2-3 and V is TRBV18; 15 nucleotides match TRBD2. Per the germline V gene, CDR1 is KGHSH and CDR2 is LQKENI. J lost 3 bases, V lost 1 base, and 11 bases had no gene match. This CDR3 region has 20 residues. CDR3 amino acids: CASSPLSGTSGRRRTDTQYF. In DNA form, the CDR3 reads TGTGCCAGCTCACCACTTTCTGGGACTAGCGGGAGGAGGAGGACAGATACGCAGTATTTT.

This clone was seen a single time. The V and J genes are TRBV2 and TRBJ1-1, with TRBD1 identical over 8 bases. There are 14 residues in the CDR3. The V and J ends lost 6 bases and 4 bases, in that order; junction bases with no gene match: 7. Germline-derived CDR1 and CDR2 are SNHLY and FYNNEI. CDR3 coding DNA: TGTGCCAGCAGCGTAGACAGGGGCCTCACTGAAGCTTTCTTT. Amino acids: CASSVDRGLTEAFF.

The chain employs TRBV7-8 and TRBJ2-1, with TRBD2 matching over 10 bases. The CDR3 has 17 amino acids. The V segment lost 1 base and the J segment 14 bases; nucleotides outside the gene matches: 17. Germline CDR1 SGHVS, CDR2 FQNEAQ. This CDR3 reads CASSLELAGGQAPEEFF. The CDR3 nucleotides are TGTGCCAGCAGCTTAGAGTTAGCGGGGGGACAAGCTCCAGAAGAGTTCTTC.

The V call is TRBV5-6, the J call TRBJ1-2; D gene uncertain. The CDR3 spans 15 residues. Per the germline V gene, CDR1 is SGHDT and CDR2 is YYEEEE. Trimming pared 0 bases from V and 2 bases from J, leaving 11 bases between. CDR3 sequence reads: CASSLALEDNYGYTF. In nucleotides, the CDR3 is TGTGCCAGCAGCTTGGCCCTGGAGGACAACTATGGCTACACCTTC.

This chain joins TRBV7-2 and TRBJ1-2, with TRBD1 matching 7 bases. Trimming took 2 bases from V and 7 from J; bases not matched to a gene: 7. The CDR3 consists of 14 residues. Germline loops: CDR1 SGHTA, CDR2 FQGNSA. The DNA for the CDR3 is TGTGCCAGCAGCTTATATGAGGGGGCTGGTGGCTACACCTTC. It is translated as CASSLYEGAGGYTF.

The chain joins TRBV7-2 to TRBJ1-2; D is uncertain. Germline CDR1 and CDR2: SGHTA and FQGNSA. Deletions cut 1 base from V and 4 bases from J, with 13 bases between. The CDR3 has 15 amino acids. The CDR3 DNA reads TGTGCCAGCAGCTTAGTCCAGGCTAAACTCTATGGCTACACCTTC. Amino acids: CASSLVQAKLYGYTF.

The chain has TRBV27 and TRBJ1-2; 10 bases fit TRBD1. The CDR3 is 12 amino acids. The trim removed 8 bases at V and 8 bases at J, leaving 5 bases unmatched. Germline loops: CDR1 MNHEY, CDR2 SMNVEV (reference sequence). This CDR3 is CASGGQGNGYTF. CDR3 DNA: TGTGCCAGCGGGGGACAGGGGAACGGCTACACCTTC.

This clone has only one observation. The V call is TRBV27, the J call TRBJ1-1; TRBD1 agrees at 7 bases. The CDR3 is 15 residues long. The junction had 11 bases not matched to a gene; V was cut back by 8 bases and J by 2 bases. Germline V gives CDR1 MNHEY, CDR2 SMNVEV (reference sequence). CDR3 amino acids: CASAGGFADNTEAFF. The CDR3, as DNA: TGTGCCAGCGCAGGGGGGTTCGCCGATAACACTGAAGCTTTCTTT.

This clone was observed a single time. The chain carries TRBV18 and TRBJ2-7; a possible D gene is TRBD2 (5 bases). The CDR3 length is 14 residues. The germline V gene encodes CDR1 KGHSH and CDR2 LQKENI. V was trimmed by 0 bases and J by 6 bases, leaving 12 bases between them. Here the CDR3 reads CASSPPAGVGEQYF. The CDR3 DNA is TGTGCCAGCTCACCACCGGCCGGGGTGGGCGAGCAGTACTTC. Full variable domain (remainder filled in from reference TRBV18 and TRBJ2-7): NAGVMQNPRHLVRRRGQEARLRCSPMKGHSHVYWYRQLPEEGLKFMVYLQKENIIDESGMPKERFSAEFPKEGPSILRIQQVVRGDSAAYFCASSPPAGVGEQYFGPGTRLTVT.

The V call is TRBV7-2, the J call TRBJ1-2; 7 bases fit TRBD1. The V segment lost 6 bases and the J segment 4 bases; nucleotides outside the gene matches: 5. This CDR3 contains 13 residues. Germline lookup yields CDR1 SGHTA and CDR2 FQGNSA. CDR3 DNA: TGTGCCAGCAGTTTTAGGGACAGCTATGGCTACACCTTC. Translating it yields CASSFRDSYGYTF.

About this clone itself: The germline gene is not matched at one end of the junction; a read error may be the cause. This same CDR3 is encoded by further DNA sequences in the sample. This chain links TRBV4-3 with TRBJ2-1, with D tentatively TRBD1 (5 bases). The germline CDR1 and CDR2 sequences are LGHNA and YSLEER. There are 16 residues in the CDR3. The CDR3 is CASSQVWQGSRREQFF. The CDR3 DNA reads TGCGCCAGCAGTCAAGTCTGGCAGGGATCCCGCAGGGAGCAGTTCTTC.

This chain connects TRBV29-1 to TRBJ1-2, with 7 bases that match TRBD1. The trim removed 7 bases at V and 1 base at J, leaving 6 bases unmatched. There are 13 residues in the CDR3. Germline V gene data show CDR1 as SQVTM and CDR2 as ANQGSEA. The CDR3 loop is CSESRDSNYGYTF. As DNA, the CDR3 is TGCAGCGAGAGCCGGGACAGTAACTATGGCTACACCTTC. The variable domain in full, with the rest retrieved from reference TRBV29-1 and TRBJ1-2, is SAVISQKPSRDICQRGTSLTIQCQVDSQVTMMFWYRQQPGQSLTLIATANQGSEATYESGFVIDKFPISRPNLTFSTLTVSNMSPEDSSIYLCSESRDSNYGYTFGSGTRLTVV.

The table lists this clone with a count of one. The chain links TRBV2 to TRBJ2-7, with TRBD1 identical over 7 bases. V dropped 8 bases and J dropped 1; count of bases not matched to a gene: 8. CDR3 length equals 14 residues. CDR1 is SNHLY and CDR2 is FYNNEI in the germline V gene. CDR3 nucleotide sequence: TGTGCCAGCGGAAAGGGGACAGTATCCTACGAGCAGTACTTC. It is translated as CASGKGTVSYEQYF.

The genes are TRBV27 and TRBJ2-7; 9 bases map to TRBD1. The CDR3 is made up of 17 amino acids. CDR1 and CDR2 from the germline V gene are MNHEY and SMNVEV (reference sequence). Trimming took 7 bases from V and 2 from J; bases not matched to a gene: 15. The chain's CDR3 is CASMLGIRRQGAYEQYF. CDR3 bases: TGTGCCAGCATGTTGGGGATCCGCCGACAGGGGGCCTACGAGCAGTACTTC.

The chain links TRBV10-3 to TRBJ1-2; 9 positions agree with TRBD1. Germline CDR1 and CDR2: ENHRY and SYGVKD. The length of the CDR3 is 13 residues. V dropped 6 bases and J dropped 8; count of bases not matched to a gene: 7. The CDR3, as DNA: TGTGCCATCAGCAGGGACAGGGTAGAGGGCTACACCTTC. Protein product: CAISRDRVEGYTF.

The gene calls are TRBV7-6 and TRBJ1-3; D not certain. The CDR3 has 16 residues. The germline gives CDR1 SGHVS, CDR2 FNYEAQ. Trimming removed 2 bases from V and 0 bases from J, with 11 bases in between. The CDR3 here is CASSLTALSSGNTIYF. The CDR3 region has the DNA TGTGCCAGCAGCTTAACTGCGCTTTCCTCTGGAAACACCATATATTTT. The full variable domain, rest sourced from reference TRBV7-6 and TRBJ1-3, is GAGVSQSPRYKVTKRGQDVALRCDPISGHVSLYWYRQALGQGPEFLTYFNYEAQQDKSGLPNDRFSAERPEGSISTLTIQRTEQRDSAMYRCASSLTALSSGNTIYFGEGSWLTVV.

This chain links TRBV4-3 with TRBJ2-6; TRBD1 matches at 7 bases. This CDR3 has 20 residues. Germline loops: CDR1 LGHNA, CDR2 YSLEER. V lost 1 base, J lost 0 bases, and 12 bases stayed unmatched. CDR3 coding DNA: TGCGCCAGCAGCCAAGTCCCCTTGGGACAGCCCAGCTCTGGGGCCAACGTCCTGACTTTC. It encodes CASSQVPLGQPSSGANVLTF.

The CDR3 loop is CASSFSDYTDTQYF. In DNA form, the CDR3 reads TGCGCCAGCAGCTTCTCCGACTACACAGATACGCAGTATTTT. V and J are TRBV5-1 and TRBJ2-3; TRBD2 is a possible D gene (5 bases). The CDR3 runs to 14 residues. Between the trimmed V and J ends, which lost 2 bases and 2 bases, there was a span of 9 bases. Per germline, CDR1 SGHRS and CDR2 YFSETQ.

The chain combines TRBV6-2 or TRBV6-3 with TRBJ2-3, with TRBD2 identical over 10 bases. CDR1 is MNHEY, CDR2 SVGEGT, per germline. The length of the CDR3 is 17 residues. Trimming at V came to 0 bases and at J to 2 bases, leaving 5 bases not matched to a gene. The CDR3 protein is CASSYSSSGGITDTQYF. The CDR3 DNA reads as TGTGCCAGCAGTTACTCGTCTAGCGGGGGTATCACAGATACGCAGTATTTT.

The rearrangement uses TRBV28 and TRBJ2-2; 10 nucleotides agree with TRBD1. The junction had 5 bases not matched to a gene; V was cut back by 10 bases and J by 6 bases. The CDR3 has 13 amino acids. The germline CDR1 and CDR2 sequences are MDHEN and SYDVKM. The CDR3 loop is CATRTGGAGELFF. The CDR3 nucleotides read TGTGCCACCCGGACAGGGGGGGCCGGGGAGCTGTTTTTT.